These T cell receptor beta chains were read from a single sample in a study of control samples from healthy donors and cancer patients. Sequencing was performed with immunoSEQ multiplex PCR; in TCRdb, only in-frame clones are kept and a portion is missing. The table includes about 140,000 clones, about 91% detected once. Sequences were obtained from blood. The receptors come from a man aged 18 to 29 in good health. The CDR3 runs from the conserved cysteine through the conserved F or W. Fields, in order: D gene, V gene, J gene, CDR3 protein, CDR3 DNA. The D gene is left open where the match is weak.

>TRBD2|TRBV25-1|TRBJ2-3
CASSDRAGGPLSTDTQYF
TGTGCCAGCAGTGATCGGGCGGGGGGTCCCCTGAGCACAGATACGCAGTATTTT
>TRBD2|TRBV10-2|TRBJ2-2
CASRGTSGTRGELFF
TGCGCCAGCAGGGGGACTAGCGGGACGAGGGGGGAGCTGTTTTTT
>TRBD1|TRBV2|TRBJ2-2
CASSSGTGITGELFF
TGTGCCAGCAGCTCCGGGACAGGTATCACCGGGGAGCTGTTTTTT
>NA|TRBV29-1|TRBJ1-2
CSVETTGIGGYTF
TGCAGCGTTGAAACAACAGGGATTGGAGGCTACACCTTC
>NA|TRBV2|TRBJ1-2
CASSEWPRYGYTF
TGTGCCAGCAGTGAGTGGCCCCGCTATGGCTACACCTTC
>TRBD1|TRBV5-6|TRBJ1-1
CASSQGTVNTEAFF
TGTGCCAGCAGCCAAGGGACAGTTAACACTGAAGCTTTCTTT
>TRBD1|TRBV28|TRBJ2-7
CASRTQGEAHYEQYF
TGTGCCAGCAGGACCCAGGGGGAAGCCCACTACGAGCAGTACTTC
>TRBD1|TRBV19|TRBJ2-7
CASNPGQGYHEQYF
TGTGCCAGTAATCCGGGACAGGGTTACCACGAGCAGTACTTC
>NA|TRBV5-1|TRBJ2-5
CASSLGPTGRETQYF
TGCGCCAGCAGCTTGGGGCCAACCGGCCGAGAGACCCAGTACTTC
>NA|TRBV18|TRBJ1-4
CASSPTTLGVGKLFF
TGTGCCAGCTCACCCACCACCTTAGGGGTCGGAAAACTGTTTTTT
>NA|TRBV28|TRBJ2-7
CASSLMTYEQYF
TGTGCCAGCAGTTTAATGACCTACGAGCAGTACTTC
>NA|TRBV7-2|TRBJ2-3
CASSLGGGQNTQYF
TGTGCCAGCAGCTTAGGGGGGGGCCAAAATACGCAGTATTTT
>TRBD2|TRBV5-1|TRBJ2-3
CASSFNLAGAADTQYF
TGCGCCAGCAGCTTTAATTTAGCGGGGGCGGCAGATACGCAGTATTTT